Included here is one T cell receptor beta chain sequence, with context. Its antigen is undetermined. This entry is derived from a study of OX40 agonist ivuxolimab in advanced cancers. At the level of the study: Cancers in dose escalation were hepatocellular, melanoma, renal cell and head and neck. Patients achieving partial responses numbered three: one hepatocellular carcinoma case and two cutaneous melanoma cases.

The assay was immunoSEQ multiplex PCR, and TCRdb's table has in-frame clones only and misses some. The sample consists of some 100,000 clones, around 91% of them appearing once. Findings of the study overall: Partial responders treated at 0.1-3.0 mg/kg exhibited clonal expansion among the lowest measured. CD4+ and CD8+ blood T cells expanded clonally by week 6 at 0.1 to 3.0 mg/kg.

V lost 4 bases, J lost 3 bases, and 2 bases stayed unmatched. Germline V lookup: CDR1 LNHDA, CDR2 SQIVND (reference sequence). The CDR3 has 15 residues. V is TRBV19 and J is TRBJ2-2, with 10 nucleotides matching TRBD1. This TCR was sampled from an adult with an advanced solid tumor such as melanoma, head and neck, liver or kidney cancer. The sequencing used CD4+ or CD8+ T cells sorted from blood, collected in a trial of the OX40 agonist ivuxolimab. CDR3 loop: CASSTDRGYTGELFF. CDR3 nucleotide sequence: TGTGCCAGTAGTACGGACAGGGGGTACACCGGGGAGCTGTTTTTT.